This T cell receptor beta chain is from a study of blood T cell repertoires in COVID-19. At the level of the study: From T cells, B-cell-depleted T cells, or PBMCs came the material, which was cDNA or gDNA.

Enrollment of patients from Seattle took place during active infection, with longitudinal follow-up. Measured with immunoSEQ multiplex PCR; TCRdb has only the in-frame clones, and not every one. Altogether roughly 100,000 clones are present, about four fifths being singletons, with the ten largest covering 4% to 6%. Losses at the gene ends were 1 base for V and 6 bases for J; bases not matched to a gene: 11. The CDR3 consists of 17 residues. Germline CDR1 and CDR2: SGHDN and FVKESK. The chain recombines TRBV14 with TRBJ2-2; 7 bases match TRBD1. The receptor was derived from a man older than 75 with COVID-19, enrolled during active disease. Sequencing used peripheral blood. The CDR3 DNA sequence: TGTGCCAGCAGCCAAGGACCTCGACAGGGATGGGCCGGGGAGCTGTTTTTT. This encodes CASSQGPRQGWAGELFF. The full variable domain, rest sourced from reference TRBV14 and TRBJ2-2, is EAGVTQFPSHSVIEKGQTVTLRCDPISGHDNLYWYRRVMGKEIKFLLHFVKESKQDESGMPNNRFLAERTGGTYSTLKVQPAELEDSGVYFCASSQGPRQGWAGELFFGEGSRLTVL.